This T cell receptor (beta chain) stems from a study of T cells in Graves' hyperthyroidism and ophthalmopathy (dated by TCRdb to the late 2010s). Study-level background: Peripheral blood samples were taken at initial diagnosis, before any treatment was given. TCR V-J signatures able to tell the groups apart were searched for in a discovery cohort of approximately 95 patients, of whom approximately 40 had Graves' ophthalmopathy and roughly 58 had stable Graves' hyperthyroidism. Whether ophthalmopathy could be predicted prospectively was tested in an independent validation cohort made up of roughly 20 hyperthyroidism patients plus 17 patients who later progressed to ophthalmopathy. The roughly 94 discovery patients were randomly divided into training and test sets at a 7:3 ratio. In roughly six Graves' hyperthyroidism patients, the study also compared T-cell repertoires from thyroid tissue with T-cell repertoires from blood. After sampling, hyperthyroidism patients received methimazole starting at 30 mg daily, and ophthalmopathy patients received high-dose intravenous methylprednisolone. According to the paper, TCR Vbeta CDR3 sequencing was carried out on 135 peripheral blood samples, which came from 40 to 45 ophthalmopathy, around 75 hyperthyroidism and roughly 17 progressor patients.

Ophthalmopathy patients had moderately to severely active disease, with a Clinical Activity Score of 3 or more, a NOSPECS grade of 4 or more, and a disease duration of less than 3 months. The study excluded patients with uncontrolled infections, other autoimmune diseases, pregnancy or lactation. Diagnoses were established on the basis of clinical symptoms, serum thyroxine and TRAb, thyroid ultrasound, and orbital computed tomography. Ficoll-Paque density gradient centrifugation was used to isolate PBMCs from about 9 ml of fresh peripheral blood. Total RNA was extracted with Trizol reagent, and quality was checked on an Agilent 2100 Bioanalyzer. As to this clonotype: The antigen this receptor binds is unknown. Nothing much larger sits one base from this clone, and base qualities are not available.

What the authors observed across the whole study: A 13 V-J signature model separated ophthalmopathy from stable hyperthyroidism, with roughly 88% sensitivity and about 81% specificity in cross-validation and 80%/75% in testing. During validation, the model predicted progression to ophthalmopathy a median of roughly six months ahead of onset, with 70.59% sensitivity and about 75% specificity. Most expanded thyroid clonotypes (frequency above 0.001) were also detected in blood, suggesting blood repertoires may reflect thyroid immune responses. Sample size was not statistically predetermined, and blinding of investigators to group allocation was not performed.

CDR1 and CDR2 are read off the germline V gene as SGHDT and YYEEEE. Unmatched junction bases come to 14, with V trimmed by 5 bases and J by 5 bases. Spanning cysteine to phenylalanine, the CDR3 consists of 16 amino acids. Of the read, only the CDR3 DNA is kept; its 48 bases are in frame from base 1. The TCR beta CDR3 regions were amplified from RNA transcripts. For the first round of RT-PCR on the TCR CDR3, the HTBI primer set was used together with the Qiagen OneStep RT-PCR kit. Libraries were constructed in a second round of multiplex PCR, after which size selection and purification were carried out. Paired-end sequencing of the libraries was performed with 100 bp reads on an Illumina HiSeq2000. In the paper's pipeline: SOAPnuke was used to process the raw data, throwing out any read that contained adapters or uncalled bases, had a mean Phred below 15, or lacked an exact constant-primer or identifier match. COPE v1.2.5 was used to merge the high-quality paired reads, and each unique nucleotide sequence was defined as a clonotype. Clonotypes were aligned to IMGT TRBV, TRBD and TRBJ reference segments using MiTCR v1.1. The analysis was restricted to V-J combinations with a frequency above 0.0001, which together covered 99.2% of the repertoires. A TCS score was defined as the ratio between F50 (clonal expansion) and ExV (chaos), using BLOSUM62-based TCRdist between CDR3 peptides within each V-J. Welch's t-statistics and random forest reduced roughly 540 V-J features to 10 to 15, which were used in a naive Bayes classifier (R e1071). TCRdb applied fastp at Q25 and MiXCR to the public reads, then kept only in-frame beta chains. When rows share a CDR3 protein, they turn into one entry using the most common DNA and genes. TCRdb's processing, not the authors' own work, is the source of the V and J calls. Within this sample are 450,000 to 500,000 distinct CDR3 sequences, with around a fifth of them counted one time only. The top ten constitute 45% to 55% of the sample.

The rearranged chain carries TRBV5-6 and TRBJ2-7, with 9 bases in between that match TRBD1. Source material: blood. The clonotype originates from a woman aged 65 to 85 with Graves' ophthalmopathy. The CDR3 is CASSEQGASRYHEQYF. Read as DNA, the sequence is TGTGCCAGCAGTGAACAGGGGGCGAGTAGGTATCACGAGCAGTACTTC.